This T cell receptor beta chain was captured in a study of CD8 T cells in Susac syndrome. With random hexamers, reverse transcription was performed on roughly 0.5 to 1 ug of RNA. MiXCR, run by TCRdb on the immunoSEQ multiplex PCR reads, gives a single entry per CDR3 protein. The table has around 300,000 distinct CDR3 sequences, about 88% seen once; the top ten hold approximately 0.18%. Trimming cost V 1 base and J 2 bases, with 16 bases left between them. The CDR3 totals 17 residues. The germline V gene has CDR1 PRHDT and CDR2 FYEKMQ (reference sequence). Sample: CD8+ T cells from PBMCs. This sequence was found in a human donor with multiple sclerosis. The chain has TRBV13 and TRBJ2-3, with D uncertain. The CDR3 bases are TGTGCCAGCAGCTTAGTAATAACCACTATCGACACAGATACGCAGTATTTT. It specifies CASSLVITTIDTDTQYF.